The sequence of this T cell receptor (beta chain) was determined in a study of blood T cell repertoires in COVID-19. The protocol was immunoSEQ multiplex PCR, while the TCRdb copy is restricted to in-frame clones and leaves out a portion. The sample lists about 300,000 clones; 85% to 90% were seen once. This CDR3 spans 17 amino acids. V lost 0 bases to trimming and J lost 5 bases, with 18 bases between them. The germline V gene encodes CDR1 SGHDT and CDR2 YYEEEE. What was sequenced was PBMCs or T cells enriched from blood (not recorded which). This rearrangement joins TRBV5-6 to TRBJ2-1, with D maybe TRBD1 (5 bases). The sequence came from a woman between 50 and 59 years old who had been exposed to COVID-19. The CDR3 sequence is CASSLGSWGYPHNEQFF. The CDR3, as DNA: TGTGCCAGCAGCTTGGGGTCATGGGGCTATCCCCACAATGAGCAGTTCTTC.